This T cell receptor beta chain was recovered during a study of vaccination and CD4 T cells after COVID-19. As for the study in general: Post-vaccination samples were procured at a median of 72 days following dose two (range 14 to 241).

From germline, CDR1 is SEHNR and CDR2 FQNEAQ (reference sequence). The CDR3 spans 16 residues. V was shortened by 5 bases and J by 1 base, with 16 bases between the two germline ends. Oncomine TCR Beta short-read sequencing was applied to DNA from cultured CD4+ T cells. TCRdb re-analysed the PCR reads in MiXCR, keeping a single row per CDR3 protein. Counted here are tens of thousands of distinct CDR3 sequences, 40% to 55% occurring once; the ten biggest clones make up about 28%. A note on this clonotype: What it binds is not known.

Treatment indicated: approximately 10-day PBMC culture with coronavirus spike peptide pools or control peptides (ViraFEST assay). After expanding antigen-specific T cells with peptide pools, ViraFEST sequenced their TCRs. Vaccination was preceded and followed by negative nucleocapsid antibodies in healthy vaccine recipients, showing no prior SARS-CoV-2 infection. Culture conditions combined two million PBMCs per well with 7.5 to 10 IU/ml IL-2 and 9 to 10 ug/ml peptide pools. V gene TRBV7-9 combines with J gene TRBJ2-3; maybe TRBD2 (6 bases). The sample consisted of CD4+ T cells from blood, cultured in vitro, taken before SARS-CoV-2 vaccination. This receptor was taken from a human donor who received a COVID-19 vaccine. CDR3: CASSPGVMGGTDTQYF. The CDR3 DNA reads as TGTGCCAGCAGCCCGGGGGTTATGGGGGGCACAGATACGCAGTATTTT. The whole variable domain, filled in from reference TRBV7-9 and TRBJ2-3, reads DTGVSQNPRHKITKRGQNVTFRCDPISEHNRLYWYRQTLGQGPEFLTYFQNEAQLEKSRLLSDRFSAERPKGSFSTLEIQRTEQGDSAMYLCASSPGVMGGTDTQYFGPGTRLTVL.